This T cell receptor (beta chain) was documented in a study of CD8+ T cells in alopecia areata. The CDR3 length is 14 residues. V gave up 5 bases and J gave up 7 bases, with 14 bases separating them. CDR1 is SGHTA, CDR2 FQGNSA, per germline. In each case, RNA was isolated and then reverse transcribed into cDNA as the sequencing template. Clones were sequenced by immunoSEQ multiplex PCR, and TCRdb holds only the in-frame ones, with some missing. The data show about 140,000 clones, about 54% seen once. This clone occurred a few times. The gene calls are TRBV7-2 and TRBJ1-4, with D possibly matching TRBD1 (5 bases). Input material: CD4+ T cells sorted from blood. This TCR came from a human donor in good health. The CDR3 DNA reads TGTGCCAGCAGCCAGGGCGGGGGTGCTGAAAAACTGTTTTTT. This gives the protein CASSQGGGAEKLFF.